These T cell receptor beta chains were read from a single sample in a study of T cells after yellow fever vaccination. TCRdb recomputed calls from the 5' RACE reads with MiXCR, one row per CDR3 protein. This sample yields 300,000 to 350,000 distinct CDR3 sequences, of which around 4.3% are seen a single time; 19% belongs to the top ten. Sequences were derived from PBMCs, sampled 15 days after the yellow fever booster vaccination. Receptor source: a man between 18 and 35 years old who received the YFV17D yellow fever vaccine. CDR3s include the opening cysteine and the closing phenylalanine or tryptophan. The order of the fields is J gene, V gene, D gene, clone size, CDR3 protein, CDR3 DNA. The D gene is left open where the match is weak. A row's size may be missing; if present it is once, few, many or a size class.

TRBJ1-4 TRBV18 . . CASSTPGFGTNEKLFF TGTGCCAGCTCAACTCCCGGTTTCGGCACTAATGAAAAACTGTTTTTT
TRBJ1-5 TRBV27 TRBD1 many CASGQVNQPQHF TGTGCCAGCGGACAGGTCAATCAGCCCCAGCATTTT
TRBJ2-1 TRBV7-8 . many CASSPGRAGVYNEQFF TGTGCCAGCAGCCCCGGGCGAGCGGGCGTCTACAATGAGCAGTTCTTC
TRBJ2-5 TRBV7-2 TRBD2 few CASSYDGGGRPQYF TGTGCCAGCAGCTACGACGGGGGGGGCCGCCCCCAGTACTTC
TRBJ1-6 TRBV4-3 . many CASSPDPGRTYNSPLHF TGCGCCAGCAGCCCGGACCCAGGAAGGACCTATAATTCACCCCTCCACTTT
TRBJ1-2 TRBV10-2 TRBD1 few CASSEPDRGVYGYTF TGCGCCAGCAGTGAGCCGGACAGGGGTGTTTATGGCTACACCTTC
TRBJ2-2 TRBV4-1 TRBD2 few CASSQIPPSGNTGELFF TGCGCCAGCAGCCAAATACCACCTAGCGGGAACACCGGGGAGCTGTTTTTT
TRBJ2-1 TRBV28 . . CASSLRAVDGGGEQFF TGTGCCAGCAGTTTAAGGGCCGTTGATGGCGGAGGTGAGCAGTTCTTC
TRBJ2-1 TRBV11-2 . many CASSVGAGGGDEQFF TGTGCCAGCAGCGTAGGGGCTGGGGGAGGAGATGAGCAGTTCTTC
TRBJ2-3 TRBV6-1 TRBD2 many CATRPKRGGTDTQYF TGTGCCACCCGCCCCAAGCGGGGGGGCACAGATACGCAGTATTTT
TRBJ1-2 TRBV6-1 . . CASPKYGRMNYGYTF TGTGCCAGTCCCAAATATGGCCGGATGAACTATGGCTACACCTTC
TRBJ2-4 TRBV6-2/TRBV6-3 . few CASSYYVGQYKRAKNIQYF TGTGCCAGCAGTTACTACGTCGGGCAATACAAGCGGGCCAAAAACATTCAGTACTTC
TRBJ1-5 TRBV25-1 TRBD1 few CASSESGGGNQPQHF TGTGCCAGCAGTGAATCAGGGGGCGGCAATCAGCCCCAGCATTTT
TRBJ2-3 TRBV7-2 . . CASSSLSLDTQYF TGTGCCAGCAGCTCCCTTAGTCTAGATACGCAGTATTTT
TRBJ1-1 TRBV24-1 TRBD1 many CATDRGVVNTEAFF TGTGCCACCGACAGGGGAGTCGTGAACACTGAAGCTTTCTTT
TRBJ1-2 TRBV5-1 TRBD1 many CASSLSSGGYDGYTF TGCGCCAGCAGCTTGTCGTCAGGGGGCTACGATGGCTACACCTTC
TRBJ2-5 TRBV4-1 . . CASSQGVTETQYF TGCGCCAGCAGCCAGGGGGTGACAGAGACCCAGTACTTC
TRBJ1-6 TRBV2 . many CASTLRGALGSPLHF TGTGCCAGCACCCTGAGGGGGGCGTTAGGTTCACCCCTCCACTTT
TRBJ1-2 TRBV15 . . CATSRDRLAFSCTF TGTGCCACCAGCAGAGATCGGCTAGCCTTCTCCTGCACCTTC
TRBJ2-5 TRBV7-3 . many CASSPTLGGTQYF TGTGCCAGCAGCCCAACACTCGGGGGGACCCAGTACTTC
TRBJ1-4 TRBV7-2 . many CASSPTASVFNEKLFF TGTGCCAGCAGCCCCACGGCGTCGGTTTTTAATGAAAAACTGTTTTTT
TRBJ1-3 TRBV4-2 . many CASSQDPGTPGNTIYF TGTGCCAGCAGCCAAGATCCTGGGACCCCTGGAAACACCATATATTTT
TRBJ1-6 TRBV15 . few CATSRGGGPANSPLHF TGTGCCACCAGCAGAGGGGGGGGTCCTGCGAATTCACCCCTCCACTTT
TRBJ2-1 TRBV6-1 . few CASSELPFSGKQFF TGTGCCAGCAGTGAGCTTCCCTTTTCGGGTAAGCAGTTCTTC
TRBJ1-6 TRBV10-2 . many CATSTRAPGSPLHF TGCGCCACTTCGACCCGGGCGCCAGGTTCACCCCTCCACTTT
TRBJ2-3 TRBV5-1 TRBD1 . CASTHPGTGHTDTQYF TGCGCCAGCACCCACCCGGGGACAGGGCACACAGATACGCAGTATTTT
TRBJ2-3 TRBV2 . . CASRDRSDTQYF TGTGCCAGCAGGGACCGATCAGATACGCAGTATTTT
TRBJ2-5 TRBV7-2 TRBD1 many CASSMTGTQETQYF TGTGCCAGCAGCATGACAGGGACCCAAGAGACCCAGTACTTC
TRBJ1-6 TRBV12-3/TRBV12-4 . few CASSLGQPWMNSPLHF TGTGCCAGCAGTTTAGGTCAGCCCTGGATGAATTCACCCCTCCACTTT